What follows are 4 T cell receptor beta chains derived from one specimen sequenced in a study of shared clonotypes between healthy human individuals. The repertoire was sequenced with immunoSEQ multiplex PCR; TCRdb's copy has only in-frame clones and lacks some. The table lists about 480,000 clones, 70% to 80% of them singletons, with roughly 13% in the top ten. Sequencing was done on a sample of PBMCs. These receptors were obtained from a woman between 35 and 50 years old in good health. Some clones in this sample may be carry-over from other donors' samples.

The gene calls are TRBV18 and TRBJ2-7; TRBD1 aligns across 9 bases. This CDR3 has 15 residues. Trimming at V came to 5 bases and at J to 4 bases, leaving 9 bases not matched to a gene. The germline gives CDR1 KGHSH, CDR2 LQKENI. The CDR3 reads CASSNGTGWVYEQYF. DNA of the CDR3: TGTGCCAGCTCAAACGGGACAGGGTGGGTTTACGAGCAGTACTTC. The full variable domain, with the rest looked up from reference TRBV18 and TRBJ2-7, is NAGVMQNPRHLVRRRGQEARLRCSPMKGHSHVYWYRQLPEEGLKFMVYLQKENIIDESGMPKERFSAEFPKEGPSILRIQQVVRGDSAAYFCASSNGTGWVYEQYFGPGTRLTVT.

The CDR3 here is CASSLARGASNTGELFF. The CDR3 region has the DNA TGCGCCAGCAGCTTGGCACGGGGGGCGTCGAACACCGGGGAGCTGTTTTTT. The chain recombines TRBV5-1 with TRBJ2-2, with a tentative D call TRBD2 (7 bases). CDR3 length: 17 residues. CDR1 and CDR2 (germline): SGHRS, YFSETQ. Trimming pared 0 bases from V and 0 bases from J, leaving 12 bases between.

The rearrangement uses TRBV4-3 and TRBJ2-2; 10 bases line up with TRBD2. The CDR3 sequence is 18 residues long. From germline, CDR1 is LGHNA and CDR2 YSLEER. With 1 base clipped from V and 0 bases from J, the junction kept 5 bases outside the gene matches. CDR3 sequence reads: CASSQVLAGATNTGELFF. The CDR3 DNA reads TGCGCCAGCAGCCAAGTGCTAGCGGGAGCGACGAACACCGGGGAGCTGTTTTTT.

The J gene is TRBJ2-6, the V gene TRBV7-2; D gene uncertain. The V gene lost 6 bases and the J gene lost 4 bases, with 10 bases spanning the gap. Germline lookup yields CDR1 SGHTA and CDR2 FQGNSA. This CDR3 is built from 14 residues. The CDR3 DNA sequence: TGTGCCAGCAGAAAGGGTGGCGGGGCCAACGTCCTGACTTTC. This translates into CASRKGGGANVLTF.